These 3 T cell receptor beta chains came from one sample sequenced in a study of tumor-infiltrating lymphocytes in primary liver carcinoma. TCR beta cDNA came from about 0.45 ug total RNA, primed with a constant-region primer. What produced the TCR beta libraries was three nested multiplex PCR rounds using slightly modified ARM-PCR. With TRBV1-TRBV30 forward primers and a C-beta reverse primer, the first two PCR rounds were run for approximately 10 cycles each. TCRdb fed the multiplex PCR reads into MiXCR, producing one record per CDR3 protein. The sample lists approximately 310,000 distinct CDR3 sequences; 65% were seen once. Unsorted whole blood yielded blood RNA, and germline DNA was extracted as well. What was sequenced was peripheral blood. These receptors were collected from a man in his forties with primary liver carcinoma and hepatitis B virus infection.

The sample holds many counts of this clonotype. The junction and the germline gene differ at one end; a read error may be behind it. This chain connects TRBV11-2 to TRBJ1-5; D is ambiguous. CDR1 and CDR2 from the germline V gene are SGHAT and FQNNGV. This CDR3 is built from 13 residues. Written as DNA, the CDR3 is TGTGCCAGCAGTTTAGAAAGAGGCCAGCCCCAGCATTTT. It encodes CASSLERGQPQHF.

The genes are TRBV29-1 and TRBJ1-1; 8 positions match TRBD1. The length of the CDR3 is 15 residues. Germline V lookup: CDR1 SQVTM, CDR2 ANQGSEA. V gave up 4 bases and J gave up 8 bases; unmatched junction bases: 15. The CDR3 coding sequence is TGCAGCGTTGCAGGGGGCTGGTGGATGAATACCGAAGCTTTCTTT. Encoded protein: CSVAGGWWMNTEAFF.

Worth noting for this clonotype: One base away lies a much larger clone, so this may be a sequencing read error. The chain carries TRBV12-5 and TRBJ2-1; possibly TRBD1 for D (6 bases). Trimming removed 6 bases at V and 6 bases at J, with 9 bases between. Germline V gives CDR1 LGHNT, CDR2 FRNRAP. CDR3 length: 12 amino acids. As DNA, the CDR3 is TGTGCTAGTGGGGACAGATCCAATGAGCAGTTCTTC. This translates into CASGDRSNEQFF.